These T cell receptor beta chains were read from a single sample in a study of blood T cell repertoires in COVID-19. TCRdb keeps only in-frame clones here, not all; method: immunoSEQ multiplex PCR. The data contain roughly 380,000 clones, around nine tenths of them singletons. The sample consisted of peripheral blood. These TCRs come from a woman between 40 and 55 years old with COVID-19, enrolled during active disease. CDR3s include the opening cysteine and the closing phenylalanine or tryptophan. D genes are given only for firm matches. The listing skips clone size in some rows; elsewhere it reads once, few, many or a size class.

v_call: TRBV14
d_call: TRBD1
clone_size: once
j_call: TRBJ1-2
cdr3_aa: CASSPWDRGDGYTF
cdr3_nt: TGTGCCAGCTCACCCTGGGACAGGGGAGATGGCTACACCTTC

v_call: TRBV12-3/TRBV12-4
d_call: TRBD2
clone_size: -
j_call: TRBJ2-7
cdr3_aa: CASSFAGDDEQYF
cdr3_nt: TGTGCCAGCAGTTTTGCGGGGGACGACGAGCAGTACTTC

v_call: TRBV9
d_call: TRBD1
clone_size: -
j_call: TRBJ1-2
cdr3_aa: CASSVGGQGAMNYGYTF
cdr3_nt: TGTGCCAGCAGCGTAGGAGGTCAGGGGGCAATGAACTATGGCTACACCTTC

v_call: TRBV25-1
d_call: TRBD2
clone_size: -
j_call: TRBJ2-7
cdr3_aa: CASSEPGLAGDEQYF
cdr3_nt: TGTGCCAGCAGTGAGCCGGGACTAGCGGGAGACGAGCAGTACTTC

v_call: TRBV7-2
d_call: TRBD1
clone_size: -
j_call: TRBJ1-2
cdr3_aa: CASSSGQGAGGYTF
cdr3_nt: TGTGCCAGCAGCTCGGGACAGGGGGCTGGAGGCTACACCTTC

v_call: TRBV6-2/TRBV6-3
d_call: -
clone_size: once
j_call: TRBJ1-2
cdr3_aa: CASSYSKAGTSFGYGYTF
cdr3_nt: TGTGCCAGCAGTTACTCGAAAGCGGGGACCTCCTTCGGCTATGGCTACACCTTC

v_call: TRBV12-3/TRBV12-4
d_call: -
clone_size: -
j_call: TRBJ1-2
cdr3_aa: CASSPTGFNGYTF
cdr3_nt: TGTGCCAGCAGTCCCACAGGATTTAATGGCTACACCTTC

v_call: TRBV7-2
d_call: TRBD1
clone_size: -
j_call: TRBJ1-6
cdr3_aa: CASSSQGQGSGSPLHF
cdr3_nt: TGTGCCAGCAGCTCGCAGGGACAGGGAAGTGGTTCACCCCTCCACTTT

v_call: TRBV18
d_call: -
clone_size: -
j_call: TRBJ1-5
cdr3_aa: CASSPSWGQAEPQHF
cdr3_nt: TGTGCCAGCTCACCATCTTGGGGGCAAGCCGAGCCCCAGCATTTT

v_call: TRBV5-4
d_call: TRBD1
clone_size: -
j_call: TRBJ2-1
cdr3_aa: CASSWPGQVIRGDNEQFF
cdr3_nt: TGTGCCAGCAGCTGGCCGGGACAGGTAATTAGAGGGGACAATGAGCAGTTCTTC

v_call: TRBV10-3
d_call: TRBD1
clone_size: -
j_call: TRBJ2-7
cdr3_aa: CAIRPSSGTGADEQYF
cdr3_nt: TGTGCCATCAGACCGTCCTCCGGGACAGGGGCCGACGAGCAGTACTTC

v_call: TRBV5-4
d_call: TRBD2
clone_size: -
j_call: TRBJ2-5
cdr3_aa: CASSRSGGAEETQYF
cdr3_nt: TGTGCCAGCAGTCGTAGCGGGGGGGCCGAGGAGACCCAGTACTTC

v_call: TRBV29-1
d_call: -
clone_size: -
j_call: TRBJ2-1
cdr3_aa: CSVRTNNEQFF
cdr3_nt: TGCAGCGTCAGGACTAACAATGAGCAGTTCTTC

v_call: TRBV10-3
d_call: -
clone_size: -
j_call: TRBJ1-1
cdr3_aa: CAISDGGDRWWTEAFF
cdr3_nt: TGTGCCATCAGTGATGGGGGAGACAGGTGGTGGACTGAAGCTTTCTTT

v_call: TRBV11-2
d_call: TRBD1
clone_size: -
j_call: TRBJ1-4
cdr3_aa: CASSFGRGRKTNEKLFF
cdr3_nt: TGTGCCAGCAGCTTCGGCAGGGGGCGGAAAACTAATGAAAAACTGTTTTTT

v_call: TRBV25-1
d_call: TRBD1
clone_size: -
j_call: TRBJ2-2
cdr3_aa: CASSPDRGDTGELFF
cdr3_nt: TGTGCCAGCAGTCCTGACAGGGGTGACACCGGGGAGCTGTTTTTT

v_call: TRBV6-4
d_call: -
clone_size: -
j_call: TRBJ1-2
cdr3_aa: CASSLEVSDSYGYTF
cdr3_nt: TGTGCCAGCAGTCTGGAGGTCAGCGACTCCTATGGCTACACCTTC

v_call: TRBV27
d_call: -
clone_size: -
j_call: TRBJ2-3
cdr3_aa: CASSPWTESTDTQYF
cdr3_nt: TGTGCCAGCAGTCCGTGGACAGAGAGCACAGATACGCAGTATTTT

v_call: TRBV7-2
d_call: TRBD1
clone_size: -
j_call: TRBJ1-2
cdr3_aa: CASSSESGQGAGYGYTF
cdr3_nt: TGTGCCAGCAGCTCCGAGTCGGGACAGGGGGCTGGGTATGGCTACACCTTC

v_call: TRBV6-2/TRBV6-3
d_call: -
clone_size: -
j_call: TRBJ1-1
cdr3_aa: CASSYQLSAFFMNTEAFF
cdr3_nt: TGTGCCAGCAGTTACCAGCTCAGCGCCTTTTTCATGAACACTGAAGCTTTCTTT

v_call: TRBV6-5
d_call: -
clone_size: -
j_call: TRBJ2-7
cdr3_aa: CASSYFQGGGNEQYF
cdr3_nt: TGTGCCAGCAGTTACTTTCAAGGTGGGGGGAACGAGCAGTACTTC

v_call: TRBV19
d_call: -
clone_size: -
j_call: TRBJ1-2
cdr3_aa: CASRSDRANYGYTF
cdr3_nt: TGTGCCAGTAGGTCGGACAGAGCTAACTATGGCTACACCTTC

v_call: TRBV4-2
d_call: TRBD2
clone_size: -
j_call: TRBJ2-3
cdr3_aa: CASSHGTSGVFTDTQYF
cdr3_nt: TGTGCCAGCAGCCACGGGACTAGCGGGGTGTTCACAGATACGCAGTATTTT

v_call: TRBV21-1
d_call: -
clone_size: -
j_call: TRBJ1-2
cdr3_aa: CASSQTGVGYTF
cdr3_nt: TGTGCCAGCAGCCAGACAGGGGTTGGCTACACCTTC

v_call: TRBV28
d_call: -
clone_size: -
j_call: TRBJ1-2
cdr3_aa: CASRISKSYGYTF
cdr3_nt: TGTGCCAGCAGAATTTCCAAGAGCTATGGCTACACCTTC

v_call: TRBV9
d_call: -
clone_size: -
j_call: TRBJ1-4
cdr3_aa: CASSVSTGPNEKLFF
cdr3_nt: TGTGCCAGCAGCGTATCGACAGGACCTAATGAAAAACTGTTTTTT

v_call: TRBV20-1
d_call: -
clone_size: -
j_call: TRBJ2-7
cdr3_aa: CSASLAEPCLNYEQYF
cdr3_nt: TGCAGTGCTAGTTTAGCTGAGCCCTGCCTTAACTACGAGCAGTACTTC

v_call: TRBV27
d_call: TRBD1
clone_size: -
j_call: TRBJ1-1
cdr3_aa: CASSLVRDRVTEAFF
cdr3_nt: TGTGCCAGCAGTTTAGTGAGGGACAGGGTCACTGAAGCTTTCTTT

v_call: TRBV18
d_call: TRBD1
clone_size: -
j_call: TRBJ1-5
cdr3_aa: CASSRTGGRNQPQHF
cdr3_nt: TGTGCCAGCTCACGTACAGGGGGGAGGAATCAGCCCCAGCATTTT

v_call: TRBV7-2
d_call: -
clone_size: -
j_call: TRBJ1-2
cdr3_aa: CASSLRAADGYTF
cdr3_nt: TGTGCCAGCAGCTTGAGGGCCGCCGATGGCTACACCTTC

v_call: TRBV21-1
d_call: -
clone_size: -
j_call: TRBJ2-1
cdr3_aa: CASSRPPGGANEQFF
cdr3_nt: TGTGCCAGCAGCAGACCTCCCGGGGGGGCCAATGAGCAGTTCTTC